This is a list of T cell receptor beta chains from one sample in a study of cytotoxic CD8 clonotypes in ibrutinib-treated CLL. The assay was immunoSEQ multiplex PCR, and TCRdb's table has in-frame clones only and misses some. This table holds 300,000 to 400,000 clones, 67% found once. The sample in question was PBMCs, obtained after 36 months of ibrutinib treatment. These receptors all come from a human donor with chronic lymphocytic leukemia. CDR3s include the opening cysteine and the closing phenylalanine or tryptophan. Each record gives: V gene, D gene, clone size, J gene, CDR3 DNA, CDR3 protein. The D gene is left open where the match is weak. Expanded clones are given a class, and other clones once, few, many or no size at all.

TRBV9,TRBD1,once,TRBJ1-1,TGTGCCAGCAGCCCATGGGACAGGGGACCATTGAACACTGAAGCTTTCTTT,CASSPWDRGPLNTEAFF
TRBV5-1,-,few,TRBJ2-7,TGCGCCAGCAGCACCAGGGGACCCCTCTCCTACGAGCAGTACTTC,CASSTRGPLSYEQYF
TRBV5-1,TRBD1,-,TRBJ2-7,TGCGCCAGCAGCTTGCACCGGACAGGGAGGTTCTACGAGCAGTACTTC,CASSLHRTGRFYEQYF
TRBV4-1,-,-,TRBJ1-5,TGCGCCAGCAGCCAGGCGGGACGGCAGCATTTT,CASSQAGRQHF
TRBV5-1,-,few,TRBJ2-1,TGCGCCAGCAGCTCGGGACTTACTGGCAATGAGCAGTTCTTC,CASSSGLTGNEQFF
TRBV7-2,TRBD2,once,TRBJ2-3,TGTGCCAGCAGCTCTAACGGGGGGTCCCGCACAGATACGCAGTATTTT,CASSSNGGSRTDTQYF
TRBV6-6,-,-,TRBJ2-5,TGTGCCAGCAGCCCCCGGGGCACCCTGCAAGAGACCCAGTACTTC,CASSPRGTLQETQYF
TRBV5-1,-,-,TRBJ2-4,TGCGCCAGCAGCTTGGAAGCTCAACCCCCCGACATTCAGTACTTC,CASSLEAQPPDIQYF
TRBV6-1,-,once,TRBJ2-5,TGTGCCAGCAGTGAACTAAGACGATCCCAAGAGACCCAGTACTTC,CASSELRRSQETQYF
TRBV27,-,-,TRBJ2-7,TGTGCCAGCAGTTTGGGATCTAGCATCGGCGAGCAGTACTTC,CASSLGSSIGEQYF
TRBV6-5,-,-,TRBJ2-3,TGTGCCAGCAGTTACCAGGGGTTCACAGATACGCAGTATTTT,CASSYQGFTDTQYF
TRBV11-2,-,-,TRBJ2-7,TGTGCCAGCAGCGTAAGTTACGAGCAGTACTTC,CASSVSYEQYF
TRBV2,TRBD1,-,TRBJ1-2,TGTGCCAGCAGTAAGGATCGGACAGGGGATGGCTACACCTTC,CASSKDRTGDGYTF
TRBV2,TRBD1,-,TRBJ2-4,TGTGCCAGCAGAGAGACAGGGGGATCGGACATTCAGTACTTC,CASRETGGSDIQYF
TRBV2,TRBD1,-,TRBJ2-1,TGTGCCAGCAGGGGACACAGGGGAGCTGAGCAGTTCTTC,CASRGHRGAEQFF
TRBV27,-,-,TRBJ2-7,TGTGCCAGCAGTTGGCAGGAGAGTTACGAGCAGTACTTC,CASSWQESYEQYF
TRBV25-1,-,-,TRBJ2-7,TGTGCCAGCAGTGAATACAGGGTCGACGAGCAGTACTTC,CASSEYRVDEQYF
TRBV5-8,-,-,TRBJ2-3,TGTGCCAGCAGCTTGGGGGCGGGCACTAGCACAGATACGCAGTATTTT,CASSLGAGTSTDTQYF
TRBV11-2,-,-,TRBJ1-3,TGTGCCAGCAGCTTACAGGGAAGCTCTGGAAACACCATATATTTT,CASSLQGSSGNTIYF
TRBV6-5,-,-,TRBJ1-2,TGTGCCAGCAGAAAGCCCAACTATGGCTACACCTTC,CASRKPNYGYTF
TRBV10-3,-,-,TRBJ1-1,TGTGCCATCAGGGACGGGGGGGAAACTGAAGCTTTCTTT,CAIRDGGETEAFF
TRBV15,TRBD1,-,TRBJ2-5,TGTGCCACCAGCAGGGACAGGGGGCGAGAGACCCAGTACTTC,CATSRDRGRETQYF
TRBV2,-,-,TRBJ1-2,TGTGCCAGCAGTGGCATACAGTCCTTATTCTATGGCTACACCTTC,CASSGIQSLFYGYTF
TRBV28,TRBD2,-,TRBJ2-7,TGTGCCAGCAGCCCGGGGGGGGCGCGAGTCTACGAGCAGTACTTC,CASSPGGARVYEQYF
TRBV19,-,few,TRBJ1-4,TGTGCCAGTGCCCGACAGGCTCCATTCGGGGTTGAAAAACTGTTTTTT,CASARQAPFGVEKLFF
TRBV11-2,-,-,TRBJ1-4,TGTGCCAGCAGCCGTCTCTCGGGGGAAAAACTGTTTTTT,CASSRLSGEKLFF
TRBV15,-,-,TRBJ1-5,TGTGCCACCAGCAGGATAAGACATCTTTATAGCAATCAGCCCCAGCATTTT,CATSRIRHLYSNQPQHF
TRBV23-1,-,-,TRBJ1-2,TGCGCCAGCAGTCAGGGGGGCTTGGGGGTCCTTTTTAACTATGGCTACACCTTC,CASSQGGLGVLFNYGYTF
TRBV20-1,-,-,TRBJ1-3,TGCAGTGCTAGAGCGAACACCATATATTTT,CSARANTIYF
TRBV10-3,TRBD2,-,TRBJ2-5,TGTGCCATCGGCGGGAGTGAGACCCAGTACTTC,CAIGGSETQYF
TRBV4-1,-,-,TRBJ2-7,TGCGCCAGCAGCCAAGATTTGTACTACGAGCAGTACTTC,CASSQDLYYEQYF
TRBV9,TRBD1,-,TRBJ1-2,TGTGCCAGCAGCGTAGCAAATTCCCCGGACAGGGGCTTTGGCTACACCTTC,CASSVANSPDRGFGYTF
TRBV7-9,TRBD1,-,TRBJ1-6,TGTGCCAGCAGCTTAGATGACAGGGTACATTCACCCCTCCACTTT,CASSLDDRVHSPLHF
TRBV29-1,-,-,TRBJ1-1,TGCAGCGTTGGAAGAACTGAAGCTTTCTTT,CSVGRTEAFF
TRBV7-3,TRBD2,-,TRBJ2-3,TGTGCCAGCAGCTTAACGTTGGGACTAGCGGCTCATCCGGATACGCAGTATTTT,CASSLTLGLAAHPDTQYF
TRBV9,TRBD1,-,TRBJ1-2,TGTGCCAGCAGCGGATACAGGGGAGAGGATGGCTACACCTTC,CASSGYRGEDGYTF
TRBV7-2,-,-,TRBJ1-5,TGTGCCAGCAGCTCCCCTATAGGACAGAAAAATCAGCCCCAGCATTTT,CASSSPIGQKNQPQHF
TRBV5-1,-,few,TRBJ2-7,TGCGCCAGCAGCTTACTGGCTCGGGAGCAGTACTTC,CASSLLAREQYF
TRBV6-5,-,-,TRBJ2-7,TGTGCCAGCAGTTACTCGGGTGGACTCCCCTACGAGCAGTACTTC,CASSYSGGLPYEQYF